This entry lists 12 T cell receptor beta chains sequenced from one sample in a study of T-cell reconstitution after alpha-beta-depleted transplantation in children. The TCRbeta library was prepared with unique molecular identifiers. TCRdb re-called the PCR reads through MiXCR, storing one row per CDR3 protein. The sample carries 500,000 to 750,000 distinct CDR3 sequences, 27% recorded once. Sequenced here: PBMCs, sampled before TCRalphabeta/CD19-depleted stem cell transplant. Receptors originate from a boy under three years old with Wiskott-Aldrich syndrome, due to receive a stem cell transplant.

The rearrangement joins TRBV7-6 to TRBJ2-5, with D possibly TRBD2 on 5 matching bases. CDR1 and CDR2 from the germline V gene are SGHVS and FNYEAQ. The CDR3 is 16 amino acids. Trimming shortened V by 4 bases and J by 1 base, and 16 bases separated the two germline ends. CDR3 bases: TGTGCCAGCAGCTCCCGGGGTGGGGATCTCCAAGAGACCCAGTACTTC. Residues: CASSSRGGDLQETQYF.

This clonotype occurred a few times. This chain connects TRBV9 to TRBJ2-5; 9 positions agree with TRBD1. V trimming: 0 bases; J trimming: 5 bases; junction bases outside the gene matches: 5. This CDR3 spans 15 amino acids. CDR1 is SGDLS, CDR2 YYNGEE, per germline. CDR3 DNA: TGTGCCAGCAGCGTAGCCGGGACAGGGTGGGAGACCCAGTACTTC. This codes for CASSVAGTGWETQYF.

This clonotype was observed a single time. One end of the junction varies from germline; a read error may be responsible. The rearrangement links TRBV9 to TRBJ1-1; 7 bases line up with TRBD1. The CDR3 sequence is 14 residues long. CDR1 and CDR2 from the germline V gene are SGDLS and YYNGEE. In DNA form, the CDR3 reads TGTGCCATCAGCGTAGACAGGGAGAACACTGAAGCTTTCTTT. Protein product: CAISVDRENTEAFF.

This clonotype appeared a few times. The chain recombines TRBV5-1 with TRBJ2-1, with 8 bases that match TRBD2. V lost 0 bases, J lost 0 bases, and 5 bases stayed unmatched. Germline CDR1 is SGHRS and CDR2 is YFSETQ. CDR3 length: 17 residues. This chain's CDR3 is CASSLGKSGSSYNEQFF. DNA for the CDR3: TGCGCCAGCAGCTTGGGGAAGAGCGGGAGCTCCTACAATGAGCAGTTCTTC. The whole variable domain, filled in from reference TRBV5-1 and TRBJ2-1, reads KAGVTQTPRYLIKTRGQQVTLSCSPISGHRSVSWYQQTPGQGLQFLFEYFSETQRNKGNFPGRFSGRQFSNSRSEMNVSTLELGDSALYLCASSLGKSGSSYNEQFFGPGTRLTVL.

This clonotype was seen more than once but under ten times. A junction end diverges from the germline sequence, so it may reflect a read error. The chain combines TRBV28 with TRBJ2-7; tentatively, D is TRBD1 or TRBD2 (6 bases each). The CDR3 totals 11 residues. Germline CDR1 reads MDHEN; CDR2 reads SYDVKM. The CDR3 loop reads CASGRRDKGSF. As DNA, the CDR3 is TGTGCCAGCGGAAGGCGGGACAAAGGGTCCTTC.

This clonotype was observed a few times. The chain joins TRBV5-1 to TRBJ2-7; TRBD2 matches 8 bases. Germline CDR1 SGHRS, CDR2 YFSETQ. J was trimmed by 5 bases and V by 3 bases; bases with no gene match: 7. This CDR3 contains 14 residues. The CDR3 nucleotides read TGCGCCAGCAGCTCTGGACTAGCTACAGACGAGCAGTACTTC. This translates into CASSSGLATDEQYF.

The DNA for the CDR3 is TGTGCCAGCAGCCAAATAGATACTAGTTTGTCCGGGGAGCTGTTTTTT. Translation: CASSQIDTSLSGELFF. This chain connects TRBV14 to TRBJ2-2, with D maybe TRBD2 (5 bases). The germline CDR1 and CDR2 sequences are SGHDN and FVKESK. This CDR3 spans 16 amino acids. V lost 2 bases to trimming and J lost 6 bases, with 16 bases between them. Combining the CDR3 with reference TRBV14 and TRBJ2-2 gives the whole variable domain EAGVTQFPSHSVIEKGQTVTLRCDPISGHDNLYWYRRVMGKEIKFLLHFVKESKQDESGMPNNRFLAERTGGTYSTLKVQPAELEDSGVYFCASSQIDTSLSGELFFGEGSRLTVL.

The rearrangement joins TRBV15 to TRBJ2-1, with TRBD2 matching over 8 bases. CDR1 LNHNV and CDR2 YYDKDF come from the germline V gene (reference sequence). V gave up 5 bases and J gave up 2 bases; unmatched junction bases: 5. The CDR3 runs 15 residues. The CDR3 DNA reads TGTGCCACCAGCTGGACTAGCAGTACCTACAATGAGCAGTTCTTC. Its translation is CATSWTSSTYNEQFF.

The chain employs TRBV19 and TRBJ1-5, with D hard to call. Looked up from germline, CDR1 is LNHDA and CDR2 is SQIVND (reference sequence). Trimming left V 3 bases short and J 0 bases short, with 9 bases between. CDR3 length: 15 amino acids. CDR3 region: CASSIRGSSNQPQHF. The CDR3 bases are TGTGCCAGTAGTATCAGAGGTTCTAGCAATCAGCCCCAGCATTTT. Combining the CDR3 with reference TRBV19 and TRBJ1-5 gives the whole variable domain DGGITQSPKYLFRKEGQNVTLSCEQNLNHDAMYWYRQDPGQGLRLIYYSQIVNDFQKGDIAEGYSVSREKKESFPLTVTSAQKNPTAFYLCASSIRGSSNQPQHFGDGTRLSIL.

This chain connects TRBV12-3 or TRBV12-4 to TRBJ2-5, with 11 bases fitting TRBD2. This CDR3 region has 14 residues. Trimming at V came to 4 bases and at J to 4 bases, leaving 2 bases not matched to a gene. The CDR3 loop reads CASSYSGGVETQYF. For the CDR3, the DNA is TGTGCCAGCAGTTATAGCGGGGGGGTAGAGACCCAGTACTTC.

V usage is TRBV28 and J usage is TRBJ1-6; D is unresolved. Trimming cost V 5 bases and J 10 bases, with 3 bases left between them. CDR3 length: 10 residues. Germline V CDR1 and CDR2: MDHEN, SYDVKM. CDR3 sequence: CASSSSPLHF. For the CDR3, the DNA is TGTGCCAGCAGTAGCTCACCCCTCCACTTT.

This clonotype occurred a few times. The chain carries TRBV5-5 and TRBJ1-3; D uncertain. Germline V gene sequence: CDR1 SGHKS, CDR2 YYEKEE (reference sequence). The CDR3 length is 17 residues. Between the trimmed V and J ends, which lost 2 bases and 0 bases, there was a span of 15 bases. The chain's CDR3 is CASSFRGTGISGNTIYF. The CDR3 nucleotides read TGTGCCAGCAGCTTCCGGGGTACGGGAATCTCTGGAAACACCATATATTTT.